This T cell receptor (beta chain) was sequenced for a study of T cells after posttransplantation cyclophosphamide. The protocol was immunoSEQ multiplex PCR, while the TCRdb copy is restricted to in-frame clones and leaves out a portion. The data hold roughly 1,400 clones, with under 80% observed a single time. Study-level findings and limits: Tissue-infiltrating T cells from skin or gut overlapped little with blood T cells. After PTCy, TRB diversity resembled that of CNI/methotrexate controls. Later post-transplant blood repertoires were often dominated by donor CD8+ memory clones.

Details on this clone: Its antigen is unidentified.

Busulfan-fludarabine conditioning, marrow transplant, and cyclophosphamide on days +3 and +4 were administered. The sample here was PBMCs, taken about 220 days after allogeneic stem cell transplant with posttransplant cyclophosphamide. The clonotype comes from a female patient between 60 and 69 years old who received an allogeneic stem cell transplant from an unrelated donor, was CMV-positive, and had acute GVHD only. Among the T cells, some may be from the graft donor.

CDR3 in amino acids: CAISATASTYEQYF. Here the CDR3 DNA reads TGTGCCATCAGTGCGACAGCGTCCACCTACGAGCAGTACTTC. The rearrangement uses TRBV10-3 and TRBJ2-7; D might be TRBD1 (5 bases). In germline, CDR1 is ENHRY, CDR2 SYGVKD. The CDR3 consists of 14 residues. Trimming took 4 bases from V and 2 from J, leaving 12 bases between them.